Listed below are T cell receptor beta chains from one sample, sequenced in a study of OX40 agonist ivuxolimab in advanced cancers. Only in-frame clones appear in the TCRdb table, and some are missing; sequencing was by immunoSEQ multiplex PCR. This sample has more than 9,500 clones, with approximately 82% found just once. This specimen was CD4+ or CD8+ T cells sorted from blood, taken in a trial of the OX40 agonist ivuxolimab. All receptors derive from an adult with an advanced solid tumor such as melanoma, head and neck, liver or kidney cancer. Both conserved end residues are part of each CDR3. D genes are given only for firm matches. Clone size appears in some rows only: once, few, many, or a class for an expanded clone.

- TRBJ2-1 TRBV7-9 - CASSLTRGQRLSYNEQFF TGTGCCAGCAGCTTGACGCGGGGACAGCGCCTCTCCTACAATGAGCAGTTCTTC
- TRBJ1-2 TRBV28 - CASSTPTGIYGYTF TGTGCCAGCAGTACCCCCACAGGGATTTATGGCTACACCTTC
- TRBJ2-3 TRBV13 TRBD2 CASRAFSGGPTDTQYF TGTGCCAGCAGAGCGTTTAGCGGGGGGCCCACAGATACGCAGTATTTT
- TRBJ2-7 TRBV28 - CASSHGTGEQYF TGTGCCAGCAGTCATGGGACGGGGGAGCAGTACTTC
- TRBJ2-7 TRBV27 - CASSPQGLDEQYF TGTGCCAGCAGTCCCCAGGGTCTGGACGAGCAGTACTTC
- TRBJ1-5 TRBV5-1 TRBD1 CASSLDPQGGRQPQHF TGCGCCAGCAGCTTGGACCCCCAGGGGGGGAGGCAGCCCCAGCATTTT
- TRBJ2-7 TRBV5-4 - CASSTGTLYYEQYF TGTGCCAGCAGCACCGGGACCCTCTACTACGAGCAGTACTTC
- TRBJ2-6 TRBV4-3 - CASSQDDGYSGANVLTF TGCGCCAGCAGCCAAGATGACGGATACTCTGGGGCCAACGTCCTGACTTTC
once TRBJ2-1 TRBV7-9 TRBD1 CASSPARTGSYNEQFF TGTGCCAGCAGCCCAGCTAGGACAGGGTCCTACAATGAGCAGTTCTTC
few TRBJ2-7 TRBV7-9 - CASSSGPNYEQYF TGTGCCAGCAGCTCGGGACCTAACTACGAGCAGTACTTC
- TRBJ1-5 TRBV19 - CASSSQKAQPQHF TGTGCCAGTAGTTCGCAAAAAGCTCAGCCCCAGCATTTT
- TRBJ1-2 TRBV11-3 - CASSVAGHPNYGYTF TGTGCCAGCAGCGTAGCCGGACACCCGAACTATGGCTACACCTTC
once TRBJ2-1 TRBV5-4 TRBD2 CASSLGLADYNEQFF TGTGCCAGCAGCTTGGGACTAGCGGACTACAATGAGCAGTTCTTC
- TRBJ2-7 TRBV7-8 TRBD1 CASSFSDRRYEQYF TGTGCCAGCAGCTTTTCGGACAGGCGCTACGAGCAGTACTTC
- TRBJ2-3 TRBV7-9 - CASSLGLGHASTDTQYF TGTGCCAGCAGCTTAGGCTTAGGACATGCTTCCACAGATACGCAGTATTTT
- TRBJ2-7 TRBV27 - CASSPSGGEFPYEQYF TGTGCCAGCAGCCCTAGTGGAGGGGAATTTCCCTACGAGCAGTACTTC